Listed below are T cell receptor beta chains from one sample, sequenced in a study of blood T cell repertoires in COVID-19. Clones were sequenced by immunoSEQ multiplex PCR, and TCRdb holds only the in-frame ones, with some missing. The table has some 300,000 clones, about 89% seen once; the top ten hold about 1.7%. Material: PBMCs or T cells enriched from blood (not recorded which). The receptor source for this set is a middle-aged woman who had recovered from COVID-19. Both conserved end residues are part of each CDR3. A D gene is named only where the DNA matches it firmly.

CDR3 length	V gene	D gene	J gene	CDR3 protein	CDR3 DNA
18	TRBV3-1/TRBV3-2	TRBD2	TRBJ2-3	CASSQTYPGLDDTDTQYF	TGTGCCAGCAGCCAAACCTATCCGGGACTAGACGACACAGATACGCAGTATTTT
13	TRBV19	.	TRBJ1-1	CASNFPGNTEAFF	TGTGCCAGCAACTTTCCGGGGAACACTGAAGCTTTCTTT
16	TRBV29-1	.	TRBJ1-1	CSVEDRRQGMGTEAFF	TGCAGCGTTGAAGATCGAAGGCAGGGGATGGGTACTGAAGCTTTCTTT
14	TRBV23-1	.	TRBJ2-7	CASSQEGTTHEQYF	TGCGCCAGCAGTCAAGAGGGGACAACCCACGAGCAGTACTTC
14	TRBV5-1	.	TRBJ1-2	CASSNRASNYGYTF	TGCGCCAGCAGCAACAGGGCCTCTAACTATGGCTACACCTTC
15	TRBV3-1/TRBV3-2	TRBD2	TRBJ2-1	CASSTRLAEYNEQFF	TGTGCCAGCAGCACCAGACTAGCGGAGTACAATGAGCAGTTCTTC
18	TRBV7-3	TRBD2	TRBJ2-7	CASSLGASGRDGSYEQYF	TGTGCCAGCAGCTTAGGCGCTAGCGGGAGGGACGGGTCCTACGAGCAGTACTTC
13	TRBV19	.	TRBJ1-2	CASSSRGNYGYTF	TGTGCCAGTAGTTCCCGGGGTAACTATGGCTACACCTTC
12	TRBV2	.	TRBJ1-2	CASTEQGYGYTF	TGTGCCAGCACTGAACAGGGCTATGGCTACACCTTC
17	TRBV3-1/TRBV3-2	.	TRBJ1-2	CASSQDRPGQSNYGYTF	TGTGCCAGCAGCCAAGACAGGCCAGGTCAATCGAACTATGGCTACACCTTC
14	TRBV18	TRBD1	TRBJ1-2	CASSPTGKNYGYTF	TGTGCCAGCTCACCGACAGGGAAGAACTATGGCTACACCTTC
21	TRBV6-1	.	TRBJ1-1	CASSERETRNTYEVSYTEAFF	TGTGCCAGCAGTGAACGGGAGACCCGAAATACTTACGAAGTTTCCTACACTGAAGCTTTCTTT
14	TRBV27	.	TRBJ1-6	CASSLRGSISPLHF	TGTGCCAGCAGTTTAAGGGGGAGCATTTCACCCCTCCACTTT